A selection of T cell receptor beta chains follows, all from one sample in a study of identifying expanded T cells in peripheral blood. Data came from immunoSEQ multiplex PCR; TCRdb stores just in-frame clones and leaves some out. In the table there are approximately 80,000 clones, 84% of which are singletons. Material: blood. The source of these receptors is a person between 18 and 69 years old in good health. CDR3s include the opening cysteine and the closing phenylalanine or tryptophan. Fields, in order: CDR3 protein, V gene.

CDR3 protein: CASSSQNRLDTQYF
V gene: TRBV5-5

CDR3 protein: CASSLTSGQGYEQYF
V gene: TRBV11-2

CDR3 protein: CASSPGTGFYEQYF
V gene: TRBV6-1

CDR3 protein: CASRGTSGRAGYEQYF
V gene: TRBV27

CDR3 protein: CASSLVDTNYGYTF
V gene: TRBV5-5

CDR3 protein: CASGLPLRLGAGETQYF
V gene: TRBV12-5

CDR3 protein: CASSLGTGEGYTF
V gene: TRBV5-1

CDR3 protein: CASSPGQGKLFF
V gene: TRBV6-5

CDR3 protein: CASSDPRTGGLLSYEQYF
V gene: TRBV2

CDR3 protein: CASSREGQGEQFF
V gene: TRBV18

CDR3 protein: CASNSGGANTEAFF
V gene: TRBV28

CDR3 protein: CASSASIGPLAGRSGELFF
V gene: TRBV28

CDR3 protein: CASSLAASTDTQYF
V gene: TRBV19